Listed below are T cell receptor beta chains from one sample, sequenced in a study of cytomegalovirus exposure and HLA in healthy donors. Sequencing was performed with immunoSEQ multiplex PCR; in TCRdb, only in-frame clones are kept and a portion is missing. The sample shows more than 95,000 clones, roughly three fifths of them seen only once. The sequenced sample was PBMCs. The receptors come from a woman aged 40 to 50 in good health and CMV-seropositive. Each CDR3 is given with its conserved first and last residue. A D gene is named only where the DNA matches it firmly. Size is omitted from some rows. Given values are once, few, many or a class for expanded clones.

d_gene: -; abundance: -; v_gene: TRBV9; j_gene: TRBJ2-7; CDR3nt: TGTGCCAGCAGCGTAGAAACGGGGAGGAACGAGCAGTACTTC; CDR3aa: CASSVETGRNEQYF
d_gene: TRBD2; abundance: -; v_gene: TRBV10-3; j_gene: TRBJ2-5; CDR3nt: TGTGCCATCAGTGAGACTAGCGGGAGTGCGGAGACCCAGTACTTC; CDR3aa: CAISETSGSAETQYF
d_gene: -; abundance: -; v_gene: TRBV19; j_gene: TRBJ1-1; CDR3nt: TGTGCCAGTAGTATTCTCCTAGGCACTGAAGCTTTCTTT; CDR3aa: CASSILLGTEAFF
d_gene: TRBD2; abundance: -; v_gene: TRBV9; j_gene: TRBJ2-3; CDR3nt: TGTGCCAGCAGCGTCATAGCGGGAGTGAGGGATACGCAGTATTTT; CDR3aa: CASSVIAGVRDTQYF
d_gene: -; abundance: -; v_gene: TRBV7-2; j_gene: TRBJ2-3; CDR3nt: TGTGCCAGCAGCTTAGAGCCAGGGGCTACAGATACGCAGTATTTT; CDR3aa: CASSLEPGATDTQYF
d_gene: TRBD1; abundance: few; v_gene: TRBV5-8; j_gene: TRBJ1-1; CDR3nt: TGTGCCAGCAGCCGACGTTCCAACAGGGGATACGAAGCTTTCTTT; CDR3aa: CASSRRSNRGYEAFF
d_gene: -; abundance: -; v_gene: TRBV9; j_gene: TRBJ1-1; CDR3nt: TGTGCCAGCAACAGTGGGCAGTTGAACACTGAAGCTTTCTTT; CDR3aa: CASNSGQLNTEAFF
d_gene: TRBD1; abundance: once; v_gene: TRBV27; j_gene: TRBJ1-5; CDR3nt: TGTGCCAGCAGAACTCCCGGGACAGGGTCTAGTCAGCCCCAGCATTTT; CDR3aa: CASRTPGTGSSQPQHF
d_gene: -; abundance: few; v_gene: TRBV6-5; j_gene: TRBJ2-3; CDR3nt: TGTGCCAGCAGTTACGTGGGCGGGTTCACAGATACGCAGTATTTT; CDR3aa: CASSYVGGFTDTQYF
d_gene: -; abundance: -; v_gene: TRBV19; j_gene: TRBJ2-3; CDR3nt: TGTGCCAGTAGTATTCTCCTCGGTGCCACAGATACGCAGTATTTT; CDR3aa: CASSILLGATDTQYF
d_gene: -; abundance: -; v_gene: TRBV5-1; j_gene: TRBJ2-7; CDR3nt: TGCGCCAGCAGCCTCAGTCAGGGCTCCTACGAGCAGTACTTC; CDR3aa: CASSLSQGSYEQYF
d_gene: TRBD1; abundance: -; v_gene: TRBV5-6; j_gene: TRBJ1-4; CDR3nt: TGTGCCAGCAGCTTTCAGGGGGCCGCAACTAATGAAAAACTGTTTTTT; CDR3aa: CASSFQGAATNEKLFF
d_gene: TRBD2; abundance: -; v_gene: TRBV30; j_gene: TRBJ2-7; CDR3nt: TGTGCCTGGAGTGCCGGGCTAGCGGGAGGGCCGTACGAGCAGTACTTC; CDR3aa: CAWSAGLAGGPYEQYF
d_gene: -; abundance: -; v_gene: TRBV25-1; j_gene: TRBJ1-4; CDR3nt: TGTGCCAGCAGTGTTTCCCGAGGCAGTTCCTCAACTAATGAAAAACTGTTTTTT; CDR3aa: CASSVSRGSSSTNEKLFF
d_gene: TRBD2; abundance: once; v_gene: TRBV5-4; j_gene: TRBJ2-3; CDR3nt: TGTGCCAGCAAAATCCCCGGGAGGAGCACAGATACGCAGTATTTT; CDR3aa: CASKIPGRSTDTQYF
d_gene: -; abundance: few; v_gene: TRBV2; j_gene: TRBJ2-6; CDR3nt: TGTGCCGGAAGGGAGAGCGGGTCTGGGGCCAACGTCCTGACTTTC; CDR3aa: CAGRESGSGANVLTF
d_gene: TRBD2; abundance: -; v_gene: TRBV6-5; j_gene: TRBJ2-1; CDR3nt: TGTGCCAGTTCTACTTGGACTAGCTATGAGCAGTTCTTC; CDR3aa: CASSTWTSYEQFF
d_gene: -; abundance: -; v_gene: TRBV28; j_gene: TRBJ1-2; CDR3nt: TGTGCCAGCAGTTTAGGGGGCGGAGGTGACTATGGCTACACCTTC; CDR3aa: CASSLGGGGDYGYTF
d_gene: TRBD1; abundance: -; v_gene: TRBV27; j_gene: TRBJ2-1; CDR3nt: TGTGCCAGCAGTTTGGGACAGGGTGAGGATGAGCAGTTCTTC; CDR3aa: CASSLGQGEDEQFF
d_gene: TRBD2; abundance: -; v_gene: TRBV7-6; j_gene: TRBJ2-3; CDR3nt: TGTGCCAGCAGCTTAGGGGGGCCAAGCGGGAGGGCTTATGATACGCAGTATTTT; CDR3aa: CASSLGGPSGRAYDTQYF
d_gene: -; abundance: -; v_gene: TRBV2; j_gene: TRBJ2-5; CDR3nt: TGTGCCAGCAGTGTCGCGGAGACCCAGTACTTC; CDR3aa: CASSVAETQYF
d_gene: -; abundance: -; v_gene: TRBV9; j_gene: TRBJ2-5; CDR3nt: TGTGCCAGCAGCGTACGCACGGAGGAGACCCAGTACTTC; CDR3aa: CASSVRTEETQYF
d_gene: TRBD1; abundance: few; v_gene: TRBV28; j_gene: TRBJ2-2; CDR3nt: TGTGCCAGCACCGCCTTGGGGACAGGGACCACCGGGGAGCTGTTTTTT; CDR3aa: CASTALGTGTTGELFF
d_gene: TRBD1; abundance: -; v_gene: TRBV13; j_gene: TRBJ2-5; CDR3nt: TGTGCCAGCAGCTCCTCCGGGACAGGGGCAGAGACCCAGTACTTC; CDR3aa: CASSSSGTGAETQYF
d_gene: -; abundance: -; v_gene: TRBV18; j_gene: TRBJ1-2; CDR3nt: TGTGCCAGCTCACCAACGGGAAGGTGGGACTATGGCTACACCTTC; CDR3aa: CASSPTGRWDYGYTF
d_gene: -; abundance: few; v_gene: TRBV9; j_gene: TRBJ2-3; CDR3nt: TGTGCCAGCAGCGTCGCCCCGGGACAAACAACCACAGATACGCAGTATTTT; CDR3aa: CASSVAPGQTTTDTQYF
d_gene: TRBD1; abundance: -; v_gene: TRBV2; j_gene: TRBJ1-2; CDR3nt: TGTGCCAGCCGGGACAGGGCCAACTATGGCTACACCTTC; CDR3aa: CASRDRANYGYTF
d_gene: -; abundance: -; v_gene: TRBV4-3; j_gene: TRBJ1-1; CDR3nt: TGCGCCAGCAGCCAAGAGAAAGGTGCAGGGATAGCTTTCTTT; CDR3aa: CASSQEKGAGIAFF
d_gene: TRBD1; abundance: -; v_gene: TRBV6-1; j_gene: TRBJ1-5; CDR3nt: TGTGCCAGCAGTGAATTGGGACAGGGGTCCCCTCCCCAGCATTTT; CDR3aa: CASSELGQGSPPQHF
d_gene: TRBD1; abundance: -; v_gene: TRBV5-5; j_gene: TRBJ1-1; CDR3nt: TGTGCCATCAGGGGGGGGCTTGGGAACACTGAAGCTTTCTTT; CDR3aa: CAIRGGLGNTEAFF
d_gene: -; abundance: -; v_gene: TRBV2; j_gene: TRBJ1-1; CDR3nt: TGTGCCAGCAGTGAATTTCGAGGGTTGAACACTGAAGCTTTCTTT; CDR3aa: CASSEFRGLNTEAFF
d_gene: -; abundance: -; v_gene: TRBV18; j_gene: TRBJ2-2; CDR3nt: TGTGCCAGCTCACCAACGGCCGGGGAGCTGTTTTTT; CDR3aa: CASSPTAGELFF
d_gene: -; abundance: -; v_gene: TRBV12-5; j_gene: TRBJ1-1; CDR3nt: TGTGCTAGTGGTTTGGGCCAGGATTTTGAAGCTTTCTTT; CDR3aa: CASGLGQDFEAFF
d_gene: -; abundance: -; v_gene: TRBV4-3; j_gene: TRBJ2-1; CDR3nt: TGCGCCAGCAGCCAAGATCTGGGCCGGTCTGACGTGCAGTTCTTC; CDR3aa: CASSQDLGRSDVQFF
d_gene: -; abundance: -; v_gene: TRBV28; j_gene: TRBJ2-7; CDR3nt: TGTGCCAGCAGTCACTTGTACTCCTACGAGCAGTACTTC; CDR3aa: CASSHLYSYEQYF
d_gene: TRBD1; abundance: -; v_gene: TRBV6-5; j_gene: TRBJ1-2; CDR3nt: TGTGCCAGCAGTTACAGGACAGGGGACGGCTACACCTTC; CDR3aa: CASSYRTGDGYTF
d_gene: -; abundance: few; v_gene: TRBV4-3; j_gene: TRBJ1-5; CDR3nt: TGCGCCAGCAGCCAACTACAGGGTTCCGAATGTAACGAACTTCACGATCAGCCCCAGCATTTT; CDR3aa: CASSQLQGSECNELHDQPQHF
d_gene: -; abundance: -; v_gene: TRBV5-1; j_gene: TRBJ1-2; CDR3nt: TGCGCCAGCAGCTCATCAGGGATTCGCCATGGCTACACCTTC; CDR3aa: CASSSSGIRHGYTF
d_gene: TRBD1; abundance: -; v_gene: TRBV7-9; j_gene: TRBJ2-5; CDR3nt: TGTGCCAGCAGCTCGGGACAGATAGTCCAAGAGACCCAGTACTTC; CDR3aa: CASSSGQIVQETQYF
d_gene: -; abundance: few; v_gene: TRBV14; j_gene: TRBJ2-1; CDR3nt: TGTGCCAGCAGCCAAGCTAGTAGCAATGAGCAGTTCTTC; CDR3aa: CASSQASSNEQFF
d_gene: TRBD2; abundance: -; v_gene: TRBV2; j_gene: TRBJ2-3; CDR3nt: TGTGCCAGCAGTGAAGTACATGGACTAGCATACTCCGATACGCAGTATTTT; CDR3aa: CASSEVHGLAYSDTQYF
d_gene: -; abundance: -; v_gene: TRBV19; j_gene: TRBJ1-1; CDR3nt: TGTGCCAGTAGTCTCACAGTCTCGTATTTTGCTGAAGCTTTCTTT; CDR3aa: CASSLTVSYFAEAFF
d_gene: TRBD1; abundance: few; v_gene: TRBV4-3; j_gene: TRBJ1-1; CDR3nt: TGCGCCAGCAGCCAAGCTAGGGGACAGGTCATGAACACTGAAGCTTTCTTT; CDR3aa: CASSQARGQVMNTEAFF
d_gene: TRBD2; abundance: few; v_gene: TRBV9; j_gene: TRBJ2-2; CDR3nt: TGTGCCAGCAGCCCCCGGTTTAGCGGGGACATGAACACCGGGGAGCTGTTTTTT; CDR3aa: CASSPRFSGDMNTGELFF
d_gene: -; abundance: -; v_gene: TRBV19; j_gene: TRBJ1-1; CDR3nt: TGTGCCAGTAGTATAGTCTCGGTCGGGGTCGGGGACACTGAAGCTTTCTTT; CDR3aa: CASSIVSVGVGDTEAFF
d_gene: TRBD2; abundance: -; v_gene: TRBV9; j_gene: TRBJ2-3; CDR3nt: TGTGCCAGCAACCCGACTAGCGACAGATCGGGGACGCAGTATTTT; CDR3aa: CASNPTSDRSGTQYF
d_gene: TRBD1; abundance: -; v_gene: TRBV7-8; j_gene: TRBJ2-5; CDR3nt: TGTGCCAGCAGCCCCTCGGCAGGGGGAGAGACCCAGTACTTC; CDR3aa: CASSPSAGGETQYF
d_gene: -; abundance: few; v_gene: TRBV29-1; j_gene: TRBJ2-7; CDR3nt: TGCAGCGTTACCCCCGACACAGACGAGCAGTACTTC; CDR3aa: CSVTPDTDEQYF
d_gene: TRBD1; abundance: -; v_gene: TRBV7-9; j_gene: TRBJ2-7; CDR3nt: TGTGCCAGCAGCGCCAGGGGGTACGAGCAGTACTTC; CDR3aa: CASSARGYEQYF
d_gene: -; abundance: -; v_gene: TRBV11-3; j_gene: TRBJ2-5; CDR3nt: TGTGCCAGCAGCGTAGTAGGGGGTACCCAGTACTTC; CDR3aa: CASSVVGGTQYF
d_gene: -; abundance: once; v_gene: TRBV28; j_gene: TRBJ1-2; CDR3nt: TGTGCCAGCGCAGGGAACTATGGCTACACCTTC; CDR3aa: CASAGNYGYTF
d_gene: -; abundance: -; v_gene: TRBV21-1; j_gene: TRBJ2-7; CDR3nt: TGTGCCAGCAGCAAAGCCGCTAGGGAGGGGCATCGGACCTACGAGCAGTACTTC; CDR3aa: CASSKAAREGHRTYEQYF
d_gene: TRBD2; abundance: many; v_gene: TRBV6-4; j_gene: TRBJ2-1; CDR3nt: TGTGCCAGCAGTGACAGCGGGAGCTCCTACAATGAGCAGTTCTTC; CDR3aa: CASSDSGSSYNEQFF